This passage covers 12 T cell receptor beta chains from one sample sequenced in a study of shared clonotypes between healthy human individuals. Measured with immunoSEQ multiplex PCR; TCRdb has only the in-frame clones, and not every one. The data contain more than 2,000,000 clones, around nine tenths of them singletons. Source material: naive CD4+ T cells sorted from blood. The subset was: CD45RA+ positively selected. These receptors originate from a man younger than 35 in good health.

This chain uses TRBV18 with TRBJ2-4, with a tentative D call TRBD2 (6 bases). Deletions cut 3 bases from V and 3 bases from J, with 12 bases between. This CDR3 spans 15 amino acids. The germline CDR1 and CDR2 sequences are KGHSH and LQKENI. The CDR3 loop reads CASSPYGRGKNIQYF. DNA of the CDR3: TGTGCCAGCTCACCGTACGGGAGAGGCAAAAACATTCAGTACTTC.

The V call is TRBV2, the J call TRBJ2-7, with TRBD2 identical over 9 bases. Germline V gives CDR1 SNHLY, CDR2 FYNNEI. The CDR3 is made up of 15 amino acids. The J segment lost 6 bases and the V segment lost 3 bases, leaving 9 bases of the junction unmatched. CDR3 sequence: CASSDLSGGTREQYF. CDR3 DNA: TGTGCCAGCAGTGACCTTAGCGGGGGCACACGCGAGCAGTACTTC.

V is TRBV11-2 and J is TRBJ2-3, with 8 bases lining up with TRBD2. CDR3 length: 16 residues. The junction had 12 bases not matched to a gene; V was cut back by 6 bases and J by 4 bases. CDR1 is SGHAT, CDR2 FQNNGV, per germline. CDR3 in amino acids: CASSRNSGIGADTQYF. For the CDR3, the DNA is TGTGCCAGCAGTCGTAATAGCGGGATAGGGGCAGATACGCAGTATTTT.

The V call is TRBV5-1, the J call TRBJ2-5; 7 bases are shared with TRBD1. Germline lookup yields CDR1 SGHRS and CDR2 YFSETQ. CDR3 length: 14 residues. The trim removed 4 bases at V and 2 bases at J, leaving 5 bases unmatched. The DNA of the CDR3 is TGCGCCAGCAGCGTCGGGGACAGACAAGAGACCCAGTACTTC. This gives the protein CASSVGDRQETQYF.

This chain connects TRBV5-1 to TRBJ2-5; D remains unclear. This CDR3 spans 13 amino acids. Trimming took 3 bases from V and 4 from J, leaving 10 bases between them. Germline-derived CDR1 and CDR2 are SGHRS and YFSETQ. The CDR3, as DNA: TGCGCCAGCAGCTCCCCCCCCACAGAGACCCAGTACTTC. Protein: CASSSPPTETQYF.

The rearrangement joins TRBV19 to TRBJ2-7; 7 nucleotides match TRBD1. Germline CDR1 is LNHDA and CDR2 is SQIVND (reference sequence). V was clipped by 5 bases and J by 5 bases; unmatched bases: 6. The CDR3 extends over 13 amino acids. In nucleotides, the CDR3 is TGTGCCAGTAGTGTCGGGACAGTCAACGAGCAGTACTTC. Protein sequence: CASSVGTVNEQYF.

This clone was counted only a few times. CDR3 coding DNA: TGTGCCAGCAGCTTACAGTCCTGGGGACGGGAAGCTTTCTTT. Translating gives CASSLQSWGREAFF. The V call is TRBV7-9, the J call TRBJ1-1; D might be TRBD1 (5 bases). Trimming left V 2 bases short and J 8 bases short, with 15 bases between. Germline CDR1 is SEHNR and CDR2 is FQNEAQ (reference sequence). The CDR3 contains 14 residues.

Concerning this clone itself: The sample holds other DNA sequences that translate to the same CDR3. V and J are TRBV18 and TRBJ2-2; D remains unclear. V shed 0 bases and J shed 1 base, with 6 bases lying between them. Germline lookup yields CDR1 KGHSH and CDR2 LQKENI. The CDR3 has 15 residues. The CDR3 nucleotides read TGTGCCAGCTCACCACCCTCAGGGAACACCGGGGAGCTGTTTTTT. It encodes CASSPPSGNTGELFF.

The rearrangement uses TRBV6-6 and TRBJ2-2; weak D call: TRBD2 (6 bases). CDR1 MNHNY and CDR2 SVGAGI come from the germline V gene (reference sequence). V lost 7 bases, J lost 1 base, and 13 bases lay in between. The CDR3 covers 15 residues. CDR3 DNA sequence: TGTGCCAGCATTCGCGGGATCGGGAACACCGGGGAGCTGTTTTTT. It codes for CASIRGIGNTGELFF.

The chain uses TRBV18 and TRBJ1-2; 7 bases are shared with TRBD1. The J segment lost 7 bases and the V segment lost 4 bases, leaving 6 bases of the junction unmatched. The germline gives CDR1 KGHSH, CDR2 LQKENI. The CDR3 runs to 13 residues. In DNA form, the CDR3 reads TGTGCCAGCTCACAAATGACAGGGACTGGCTACACCTTC. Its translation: CASSQMTGTGYTF.

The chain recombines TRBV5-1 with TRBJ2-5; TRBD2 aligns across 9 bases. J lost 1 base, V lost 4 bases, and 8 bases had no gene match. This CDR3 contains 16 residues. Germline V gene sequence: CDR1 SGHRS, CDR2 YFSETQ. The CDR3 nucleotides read TGCGCCAGCAGCAACAACCCTAGCGGGGCCCAAGAGACCCAGTACTTC. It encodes CASSNNPSGAQETQYF.

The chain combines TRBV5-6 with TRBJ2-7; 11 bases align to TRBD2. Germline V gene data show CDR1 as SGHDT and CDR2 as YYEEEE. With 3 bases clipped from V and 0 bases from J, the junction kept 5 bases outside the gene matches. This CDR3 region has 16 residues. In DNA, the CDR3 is TGTGCCAGCAGCTCGGGACTAGCGGAGAGCTCCTACGAGCAGTACTTC. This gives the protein CASSSGLAESSYEQYF.